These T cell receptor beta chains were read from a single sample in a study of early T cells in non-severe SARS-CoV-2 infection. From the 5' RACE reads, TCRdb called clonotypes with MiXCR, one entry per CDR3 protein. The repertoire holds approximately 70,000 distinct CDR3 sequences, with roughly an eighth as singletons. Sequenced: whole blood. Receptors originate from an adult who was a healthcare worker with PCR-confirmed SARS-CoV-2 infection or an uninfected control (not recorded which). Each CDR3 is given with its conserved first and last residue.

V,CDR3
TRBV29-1,CSVEGWAQNNEQFF
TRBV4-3,CASSQGAVHTGELFF
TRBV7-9,CASSFHLQTLNTEAFF
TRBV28,CASSGQGASGELFF
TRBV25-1,CASSERAGSGELFF
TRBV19,CASTSSYNSPLHF
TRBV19,CASNPVAGSGNQPQHF
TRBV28,CASSLMQGDTEAFF
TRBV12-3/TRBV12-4,CASSSGIKGGSNQPQHF
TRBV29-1,CSVDGWQGTSYEQYF
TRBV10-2,CASSRDRSNEKLFF
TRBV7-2,CASSIPGRGTQYF
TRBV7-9,CASSLDQNTEAFF
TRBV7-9,CASSPGLGREKLFF
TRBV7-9,CASSPAGQVYSYEQYF
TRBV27,CASSLGRFTTTHGYTF
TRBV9,CASSFDGSRVAFF
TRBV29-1,CSVAGTSGTRSYNEQFF
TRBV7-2,CASSLWDTNYGYTF
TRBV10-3,CAISDRAGELFF
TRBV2,CASSDGSSYEQYF
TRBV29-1,CSVDASRADTQYF
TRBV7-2,CASSLEGQGWDIQYF
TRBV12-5,CASGPGGASTDTQYF
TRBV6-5,CASSSGLGDSNQPQHF
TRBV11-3,CASSLAVLGDTGELFF
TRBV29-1,CSVEGTEEETQYF
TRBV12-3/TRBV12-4,CASSLPEQLRTDTQYF
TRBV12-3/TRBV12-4,CASTHGDRGYTGELFF
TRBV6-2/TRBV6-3,CASSPRDSLNSYNEQFF
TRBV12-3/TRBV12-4,CASRAKVDTQYF
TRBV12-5,CASGPRQGDTQYF
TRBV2,CASSDATGGEAFF
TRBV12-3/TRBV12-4,CASSLGLDGYEQYF
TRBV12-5,CASGLVLGQGDYEQYF
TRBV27,CASRAEGQRIETQYF
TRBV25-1,CASRDRVTYEQYF
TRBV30,CAWSWDGYGYTF
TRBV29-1,CSVLANNEKLFF
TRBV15,CATSAETRGGSPLHF
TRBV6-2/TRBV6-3,CASSPFGQDPYGYTF
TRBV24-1,CATSEGRGQYNEQFF
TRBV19,CASINREGGYTF
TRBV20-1,CSARVNQDHRTHGGNEQFF
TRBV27,CASRVTSGGALDTQYF
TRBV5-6,CASSGQPGYTF
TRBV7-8,CASSLVITDTQYF
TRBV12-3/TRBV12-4,CASSLRVAPPYGYTF
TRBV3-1,CASSQRGLNYGYTF
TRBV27,CASSLRFPSGTVTYNEQFF
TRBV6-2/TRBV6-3,CASRNPGTANYGYTF
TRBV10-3,CAISGGGNTEAFF
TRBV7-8,CASSLVAGKNSGNTIYF